These 26 T cell receptor beta chains originate from one sample sequenced in a study of identical twins. TCRdb used MiXCR to reprocess the 5' RACE reads, holding one entry per CDR3 protein. The table records around 490,000 distinct CDR3 sequences, about 22% of them present only once. The same sample was also used in a study of yellow fever vaccine responses in identical twins.

The sample comprised CD4+ T cells sorted from blood. These TCRs come from a woman younger than 30 in good health.

The sample holds a few counts of this clonotype. V and J are TRBV24-1 and TRBJ2-1, with 14 bases lining up with TRBD2. The CDR3 contains 15 residues. Germline trimming cut 10 bases from V and 3 bases from J; bases unmatched to any gene: 4. The germline CDR1 and CDR2 sequences are KGHDR and SFDVKD. The CDR3 DNA reads TGTGCCACGGGGACTAGCGGGAGTATCTACAATGAGCAGTTCTTC. Residues: CATGTSGSIYNEQFF.

This clonotype was detected only a few times. This chain connects TRBV12-3 or TRBV12-4 to TRBJ1-6; D gene unclear. The CDR3 covers 13 residues. Trimming took off 5 bases at V and 13 bases at J, with 15 bases between the two ends. CDR3 coding DNA: TGTGCCAGCAGTAAGACACCCTCATCGCCCCTCCACTTT. Translated: CASSKTPSSPLHF.

The J gene is TRBJ1-5, the V gene TRBV3-1, with unresolved D. The germline V and J ends were trimmed by 0 bases and 2 bases, with 11 bases remaining between them. Germline values: CDR1 LGHDT, CDR2 YNNKEL (reference sequence). The CDR3 extends over 16 amino acids. The CDR3 loop reads CASSQEASIGNQPQHF. The CDR3 region has the DNA TGTGCCAGCAGCCAAGAAGCGAGTATTGGCAATCAGCCCCAGCATTTT. Full variable domain (remainder filled in from reference TRBV3-1 and TRBJ1-5): DTAVSQTPKYLVTQMGNDKSIKCEQNLGHDTMYWYKQDSKKFLKIMFSYNNKELIINETVPNRFSPKSPDKAHLNLHINSLELGDSAVYFCASSQEASIGNQPQHFGDGTRLSIL.

J is TRBJ2-1 and V is TRBV10-3; 8 nucleotides match TRBD2. The CDR3 totals 18 residues. Unmatched junction bases numbered 17, after V lost 3 bases and J lost 7 bases. Germline V gene data show CDR1 as ENHRY and CDR2 as SYGVKD. CDR3 loop: CAISDPSHGGGGLNEQFF. For the CDR3, the DNA is TGTGCCATCAGTGATCCAAGCCATGGTGGCGGGGGGTTGAATGAGCAGTTCTTC.

The rearrangement uses TRBV10-3 and TRBJ1-5; 8 bases match TRBD1. Per germline, CDR1 ENHRY and CDR2 SYGVKD. The CDR3 loop spans 15 amino acids. With V trimmed by 10 bases and J by 2 bases, 10 bases remained unmatched. In DNA form, the CDR3 reads TGTGCCACGCAGGGGGCCTCGCCCGGCAATCAGCCCCAGCATTTT. The encoded protein is CATQGASPGNQPQHF.

This chain connects TRBV15 to TRBJ2-5, with a tentative D call TRBD2 (6 bases). The CDR3 is 18 amino acids. V was pared by 0 bases and J by 5 bases, with 22 bases between. Germline CDR1 LNHNV, CDR2 YYDKDF (reference sequence). CDR3 DNA sequence: TGTGCCACCAGCAGAGATCTAGCGTCGGGTCTAGCGAGGGAGACCCAGTACTTC. The encoded protein is CATSRDLASGLARETQYF.

This clonotype has more than one count but fewer than ten. The chain links TRBV25-1 to TRBJ2-1; 7 bases align to TRBD2. CDR1 MGHDK and CDR2 SYGVNS come from the germline V gene. The CDR3 runs to 14 residues. After removal of 4 bases from V and 1 base from J, the junction contained 1 base not matched to a gene. The CDR3 bases are TGTGCCAGCAGTGGGGGGGGGTCCTACAATGAGCAGTTCTTC. As protein: CASSGGGSYNEQFF.

V is TRBV20-1 and J is TRBJ2-5, with 12 bases lining up with TRBD2. The CDR3 is 15 residues long. In germline, CDR1 is DFQATT, CDR2 SNEGSKA (reference sequence). V lost 5 bases, J lost 2 bases, and 6 bases stayed unmatched. CDR3 bases: TGCAGTGCTCCCCGGACTAGCGGGGAACAAGAGACCCAGTACTTC. Its translation is CSAPRTSGEQETQYF.

This chain links TRBV6-1 with TRBJ2-1; D is unclear. In germline, CDR1 is MNHNS, CDR2 SASEGT. Trimming stripped 8 bases from V and 4 bases from J, with 27 bases between. There are 18 residues in the CDR3. The chain's CDR3 is CASVPVLSRSTVYNEQFF. CDR3 bases: TGTGCCAGCGTGCCAGTTTTATCTCGGAGTACTGTTTACAATGAGCAGTTCTTC.

The CDR3 coding sequence is TGCAGTGCAAGTGGAAGCGGGAGGGCGGGAGTTACGCAGTATTTT. Translating gives CSASGSGRAGVTQYF. The V and J genes are TRBV20-1 and TRBJ2-3, with TRBD2 matching over 10 bases. Germline-derived CDR1 and CDR2 are DFQATT and SNEGSKA (reference sequence). This CDR3 has 15 residues. J gave up 8 bases and V 6 bases, and 14 bases lay outside the gene matches.

Comment on this clonotype: Since no conserved phenylalanine or tryptophan closes the CDR3, a read error is the likely cause. The chain recombines TRBV10-3 with TRBJ2-1; the D gene could be TRBD1 or TRBD2 (6 bases each). The V end lost 8 bases, the J end lost 0 bases, and 20 bases lay between the germline ends. Looked up from germline, CDR1 is ENHRY and CDR2 is SYGVKD. There are 17 residues in the CDR3. The CDR3 loop is CAIGLGGGASSYNEQFL. CDR3 DNA sequence: TGTGCCATCGGGTTAGGAGGGGGAGCCAGCTCCTACAATGAGCAGTTCCTC.

J is TRBJ2-3 and V is TRBV28; a weak D match, TRBD2 (6 bases). CDR1 is MDHEN, CDR2 SYDVKM, per germline. This CDR3 has 14 residues. V was shortened by 5 bases and J by 5 bases, with 14 bases between the two germline ends. The CDR3 DNA reads TGTGCCAGCAGTGTAGCGGCCTCCGGAGATACGCAGTATTTT. Translated, it gives CASSVAASGDTQYF.

This clonotype was detected a few times. The chain has TRBV28 and TRBJ2-1; tentative D call: TRBD2 (6 bases). The CDR3 is 14 amino acids. The ends were cut back, 8 bases at V and 0 bases at J, with 11 bases in the middle. Germline V gene sequence: CDR1 MDHEN, CDR2 SYDVKM. The CDR3, as DNA: TGTGCCAGCGTGGGAGCGGGCTCCTACAATGAGCAGTTCTTC. It specifies CASVGAGSYNEQFF.

This clonotype was recorded only once. The chain combines TRBV5-1 with TRBJ2-2, with TRBD2 matching 9 bases. Per germline, CDR1 SGHRS and CDR2 YFSETQ. This CDR3 has 14 amino acids. With 0 bases clipped from V and 14 bases from J, the junction kept 8 bases outside the gene matches. CDR3 coding DNA: TGCGCCAGCAGCTTGGCCTCTAGCGGGAACCTCCTGTTTTTT. Translating it yields CASSLASSGNLLFF.

The chain employs TRBV3-1 and TRBJ2-2, with D maybe TRBD2 (6 bases). This CDR3 spans 14 amino acids. Germline V CDR1 and CDR2: LGHDT, YNNKEL (reference sequence). V was shortened by 1 base and J by 7 bases, with 10 bases between the two germline ends. CDR3 protein: CASSQVIGGGELFF. CDR3 in DNA: TGTGCCAGCAGCCAAGTGATCGGGGGCGGGGAGCTGTTTTTT. Full variable domain (remainder filled in from reference TRBV3-1 and TRBJ2-2): DTAVSQTPKYLVTQMGNDKSIKCEQNLGHDTMYWYKQDSKKFLKIMFSYNNKELIINETVPNRFSPKSPDKAHLNLHINSLELGDSAVYFCASSQVIGGGELFFGEGSRLTVL.

As DNA, the CDR3 is TGTGCCAGCAGTTTCACAACAAGGGGGTTGTGGACTGAAGCTTTCTTT. Amino acid sequence: CASSFTTRGLWTEAFF. This rearrangement joins TRBV28 to TRBJ1-1, with D possibly being TRBD1 (6 bases). The CDR3 has 16 amino acids. The V gene lost 3 bases and the J gene lost 5 bases, with 19 bases spanning the gap. Germline lookup yields CDR1 MDHEN and CDR2 SYDVKM.

The V call is TRBV18, the J call TRBJ2-1; no clear D. V was cut by 5 bases and J by 3 bases, with 20 bases left in between. The germline gives CDR1 KGHSH, CDR2 LQKENI. This CDR3 is 17 amino acids long. CDR3 in DNA: TGTGCCAGCTCAGAATCACTCCCGGTAAACGACTACAATGAGCAGTTCTTC. Residues: CASSESLPVNDYNEQFF.

This clonotype occurred a few times. The gene calls are TRBV6-1 and TRBJ2-1, with 14 bases that match TRBD2. The CDR3 is 17 residues long. Looked up from germline, CDR1 is MNHNS and CDR2 is SASEGT. The ends lost 5 bases at V and 5 bases at J; junction bases unmatched: 8. The CDR3 DNA reads as TGTGCCAGCAGTCGCGGACGGGGACTAGCGGGGGACAATGAGCAGTTCTTC. Its protein product is CASSRGRGLAGDNEQFF.

This clonotype was picked up many times. J is TRBJ2-7 and V is TRBV5-1; 14 nucleotides agree with TRBD2. Germline V lookup: CDR1 SGHRS, CDR2 YFSETQ. Trimming took 7 bases from V and 5 from J; bases not matched to a gene: 8. This CDR3 is built from 15 residues. CDR3 sequence (DNA): TGCGCCAGCCGGGGACTAGCGGGAGATCAGAACGAGCAGTACTTC. Its translation is CASRGLAGDQNEQYF.

The rearrangement joins TRBV12-3 or TRBV12-4 to TRBJ1-1; TRBD1 aligns across 9 bases. The CDR3 covers 12 residues. V dropped 6 bases and J dropped 10; count of bases not matched to a gene: 6. CDR3 region: CASSLTGGRAFF. The CDR3, as DNA: TGTGCCAGCAGCTTAACAGGGGGCCGAGCTTTCTTT.

CDR3: CATSEKGVGYTF. The CDR3 nucleotides are TGTGCCACCAGTGAGAAAGGGGTTGGCTACACCTTC. J is TRBJ1-2 and V is TRBV24-1; a weak D match, TRBD1 (5 bases). Between the trimmed V and J ends, which lost 4 bases and 7 bases, there was a span of 9 bases. Germline V gives CDR1 KGHDR, CDR2 SFDVKD. The CDR3 consists of 12 residues.

This clonotype turned up a few times. The rearrangement joins TRBV15 to TRBJ2-1; weak D call: TRBD2 (5 bases). Germline V gene data show CDR1 as LNHNV and CDR2 as YYDKDF (reference sequence). The CDR3 covers 13 residues. The V end lost 0 bases, the J end lost 12 bases, and 12 bases lay between the germline ends. The CDR3 bases are TGTGCCACCAGCAGAGATGACTACCTTGGGCAGTTCTTC. Encoded protein: CATSRDDYLGQFF.

The V and J genes are TRBV19 and TRBJ1-2; D gene ambiguous. Germline V gene lookup returns CDR1 LNHDA and CDR2 SQIVND (reference sequence). Trimming removed 6 bases at V and 4 bases at J, with 15 bases between. This CDR3 has 14 amino acids. Here the CDR3 DNA reads TGTGCCAGTAGGCTTAATCAAGGATTCTATGGCTACACCTTC. It encodes CASRLNQGFYGYTF.

This clonotype was counted at least ten times. J is TRBJ1-6 and V is TRBV27, with D unresolved. CDR1 MNHEY and CDR2 SMNVEV come from the germline V gene (reference sequence). The V end was cut by 3 bases, the J end by 7 bases, with 4 bases between. The CDR3 sequence is 12 residues long. CDR3 sequence: CASSFNNSPLHF. In DNA form, the CDR3 reads TGTGCCAGCAGTTTCAACAATTCACCCCTCCACTTT.

The CDR3 coding sequence is TGTGCCACTAGAGGATGGGTAGCGGGAGACGCAGATACGCAGTATTTT. Translated: CATRGWVAGDADTQYF. The genes are TRBV24-1 and TRBJ2-3; TRBD2 matches at 9 bases. Germline CDR1 and CDR2: KGHDR and SFDVKD. V lost 10 bases to trimming and J lost 4 bases; unmatched junction nucleotides: 14. The CDR3 extends over 16 amino acids.

This clonotype came up a few times. The rearrangement joins TRBV2 to TRBJ1-3, with D tentatively TRBD1 (6 bases). The V gene's germline CDR1 is SNHLY and CDR2 FYNNEI. Trimming removed 3 bases from V and 9 bases from J, with 15 bases in between. This CDR3 region has 14 residues. Here the CDR3 reads CASSDAQGQGTIYF. For the CDR3, the DNA is TGTGCCAGCAGTGATGCCCAGGGACAAGGCACCATATATTTT.